The 19 T cell receptor beta chains in this list originate from one sample, sequenced in a study of T cell changes during pregnancy in multiple sclerosis. Generated by immunoSEQ multiplex PCR, the TCRdb table keeps only in-frame clones and is missing some. Here the sample spans about 57,000 clones, roughly 94% being singletons. The starting material was CD4+ T cells from peripheral blood mononuclear cells, obtained in the second trimester of pregnancy. The origin of the receptors is a female donor with multiple sclerosis, enrolled in a pregnancy study.

This chain connects TRBV5-6 to TRBJ1-1; 7 nucleotides match TRBD1. The CDR3 totals 13 residues. Germline trimming cut 2 bases from V and 10 bases from J; bases unmatched to any gene: 8. CDR1 is SGHDT and CDR2 is YYEEEE in the germline V gene. CDR3 coding DNA: TGTGCCAGCAGCTTCCCAACAGGGGAGTCAGCTTTCTTT. Translating it yields CASSFPTGESAFF.

The chain has TRBV6-5 and TRBJ1-1, with D perhaps matching TRBD1 (6 bases). The CDR3 spans 14 residues. V lost 2 bases and J lost 5, with 12 bases in between. Germline lookup yields CDR1 MNHEY and CDR2 SVGAGI. The CDR3 spells CASSYDRLETEAFF. DNA for the CDR3: TGTGCCAGCAGTTACGACAGGCTTGAGACTGAAGCTTTCTTT.

The chain joins TRBV6-1 to TRBJ1-4; D is unclear. V was clipped by 1 base and J by 7 bases, with 10 bases between them. The germline gives CDR1 MNHNS, CDR2 SASEGT. The CDR3 runs to 14 residues. The DNA of the CDR3 is TGTGCCAGCAGTGAAGGGTTAGGCGGTGAAAAACTGTTTTTT. It encodes CASSEGLGGEKLFF.

The rearrangement links TRBV5-4 to TRBJ2-5, with 9 bases matching TRBD1. After removal of 5 bases from V and 4 bases from J, the junction contained 6 bases not matched to a gene. CDR3 size: 14 residues. CDR1 and CDR2 (germline): SGHNT, YYREEE (reference sequence). CDR3 in DNA: TGTGCCAGCAGTTGGGACAGGGCGGGAGAGACCCAGTACTTC. This translates into CASSWDRAGETQYF.

The V gene is TRBV29-1, the J gene TRBJ1-3; TRBD1 matches 10 bases. V dropped 6 bases and J dropped 2; count of bases not matched to a gene: 4. This CDR3 has 14 residues. Germline values: CDR1 SQVTM, CDR2 ANQGSEA. The CDR3 DNA is TGCAGCGTAGGCGGGACAGGGGCTGGAAACACCATATATTTT. Translation gives CSVGGTGAGNTIYF. Based on the CDR3 plus reference TRBV29-1 and TRBJ1-3, the full variable domain is SAVISQKPSRDICQRGTSLTIQCQVDSQVTMMFWYRQQPGQSLTLIATANQGSEATYESGFVIDKFPISRPNLTFSTLTVSNMSPEDSSIYLCSVGGTGAGNTIYFGEGSWLTVV.

The rearrangement uses TRBV6-5 and TRBJ2-2; 12 bases align to TRBD2. Trimming took 4 bases from V and 7 from J; bases not matched to a gene: 7. CDR1 is MNHEY and CDR2 is SVGAGI in the germline V gene. The CDR3 is 16 amino acids. The CDR3 sequence: CASSFVTSGGIGELFF. As DNA, the CDR3 is TGTGCCAGCAGTTTCGTGACTAGCGGGGGAATCGGGGAGCTGTTTTTT.

The chain has TRBV23-1 and TRBJ1-1; no reliable D call. TRBV23-1 is identified as an open reading frame with a role that is uncertain. This CDR3 has 18 amino acids. Trimming stripped 1 base from V and 0 bases from J, with 18 bases between. In nucleotides, the CDR3 is TGCGCCAGCAGTCAATACGGGGATTTAGGCCTCATGAACACTGAAGCTTTCTTT. The encoded protein is CASSQYGDLGLMNTEAFF.

The rearrangement joins TRBV5-1 to TRBJ2-2, with 7 nucleotides matching TRBD1. Germline CDR1 and CDR2: SGHRS and YFSETQ. The CDR3 sequence is 14 residues long. The junction had 7 bases not matched to a gene; V was cut back by 7 bases and J by 4 bases. CDR3 region: CASAQQGTTGELFF. The CDR3 DNA is TGCGCCAGCGCACAACAGGGGACCACCGGGGAGCTGTTTTTT. Together with reference TRBV5-1 and TRBJ2-2, the CDR3 gives the full variable domain: KAGVTQTPRYLIKTRGQQVTLSCSPISGHRSVSWYQQTPGQGLQFLFEYFSETQRNKGNFPGRFSGRQFSNSRSEMNVSTLELGDSALYLCASAQQGTTGELFFGEGSRLTVL.

This clone was observed once. The rearrangement uses TRBV5-8 and TRBJ1-2; TRBD1 is a possible D gene (6 bases). V lost 4 bases and J 6 bases, leaving 16 bases between the germline ends. The CDR3 is made up of 14 amino acids. The germline CDR1 and CDR2 sequences are SGHTS and YDEGEE. The CDR3 coding sequence is TGTGCCAGCAGCCTCATGAGAGGGGGGGATGGCTACACCTTC. Residues: CASSLMRGGDGYTF.

As to this clone: An end of the junction differs from the germline gene, which may be a read error. CDR3 nucleotides: TGCAGTGGACAGGGCTTCTCTCGCTTC. This gives the protein CSGQGFSRF. The gene calls are TRBV20-1 and TRBJ1-2; TRBD1 agrees at 7 bases. The germline V gene encodes CDR1 DFQATT and CDR2 SNEGSKA (reference sequence). There are 9 residues in the CDR3.

This chain uses TRBV10-3 with TRBJ1-2; a weak D match, TRBD1 (6 bases). Trimming removed 6 bases at V and 5 bases at J, with 13 bases between. This CDR3 has 13 amino acids. Looked up from germline, CDR1 is ENHRY and CDR2 is SYGVKD. The CDR3 is CAISGQPRYGYTF. The CDR3 nucleotides read TGTGCCATCAGCGGACAGCCCAGATATGGCTACACCTTC.

The J gene is TRBJ2-1, the V gene TRBV5-1; no firm D call. Trimming stripped 7 bases from V and 5 bases from J, with 13 bases between. This CDR3 region has 13 residues. The germline CDR1 and CDR2 sequences are SGHRS and YFSETQ. CDR3 nucleotide sequence: TGCGCCAGCCACCTCAACAACAACAATGAGCAGTTCTTC. This gives the protein CASHLNNNNEQFF.

The genes are TRBV5-4 and TRBJ2-5; 9 bases match TRBD2. CDR1 SGHNT and CDR2 YYREEE come from the germline V gene (reference sequence). This CDR3 comprises 15 residues. The V segment lost 1 base and the J segment 4 bases; nucleotides outside the gene matches: 5. The CDR3 region has the DNA TGTGCCAGCAGCTTGAGTAGCGGGAGAGGAGAGACCCAGTACTTC. This codes for CASSLSSGRGETQYF. The full variable domain, its missing parts supplied by reference TRBV5-4 and TRBJ2-5, is ETGVTQSPTHLIKTRGQQVTLRCSSQSGHNTVSWYQQALGQGPQFIFQYYREEENGRGNFPPRFSGLQFPNYSSELNVNALELDDSALYLCASSLSSGRGETQYFGPGTRLLVL.

The V and J genes are TRBV9 and TRBJ2-1, with a tentative D call TRBD2 (7 bases). The CDR3 has 19 amino acids. V dropped 3 bases and J dropped 0 bases, with 22 bases sitting between them. The germline CDR1 and CDR2 sequences are SGDLS and YYNGEE. The DNA for the CDR3 is TGTGCCAGCAGCGGGGTTGGGGGGGGCATTACGAGCTCCTACAATGAGCAGTTCTTC. Its translation: CASSGVGGGITSSYNEQFF.

The V call is TRBV2, the J call TRBJ1-1; D remains unclear. CDR1 and CDR2 (germline): SNHLY, FYNNEI. The CDR3 covers 13 residues. V was clipped by 7 bases and J by 3 bases, with 12 bases between them. The CDR3 DNA reads TGTGCCAGCAAACTTTACCTGGACACTGAAGCTTTCTTT. This sequence encodes CASKLYLDTEAFF.

The chain employs TRBV13 and TRBJ2-7, with D perhaps TRBD1 (5 bases). V lost 5 bases and J 0 bases, leaving 11 bases between the germline ends. Germline V gives CDR1 PRHDT, CDR2 FYEKMQ (reference sequence). The CDR3 spans 14 residues. In DNA form, the CDR3 reads TGTGCCAGCAGCCCCGGACACTCCTCCTACGAGCAGTACTTC. Its protein is CASSPGHSSYEQYF.

This sequence joins TRBV28 and TRBJ2-7, with D uncertain. The V gene's germline CDR1 is MDHEN and CDR2 SYDVKM. The V end was cut by 3 bases, the J end by 5 bases, with 8 bases between. The CDR3 is made up of 12 amino acids. In nucleotides, the CDR3 is TGTGCCAGCAGTTTCACTTTGAACGAGCAGTACTTC. It specifies CASSFTLNEQYF.

V and J are TRBV6-1 and TRBJ1-2, with a weak D call TRBD1 (5 bases). V was clipped by 4 bases and J by 2 bases, with 11 bases between them. The germline V gene has CDR1 MNHNS and CDR2 SASEGT. CDR3 length: 14 residues. The CDR3 bases are TGTGCCAGCAGTGCCTCGGGGGTAAACTATGGCTACACCTTC. Encoded protein: CASSASGVNYGYTF.

The V gene is TRBV5-4, the J gene TRBJ2-7; D perhaps matches TRBD2 (6 bases). The CDR3 length is 14 residues. The germline CDR1 and CDR2 sequences are SGHNT and YYREEE (reference sequence). Between the trimmed V and J ends, which lost 4 bases and 4 bases, there was a span of 15 bases. This CDR3 reads CASSTGTGGYEQYF. The CDR3 DNA sequence: TGTGCCAGCAGCACCGGGACTGGGGGGTACGAGCAGTACTTC. Supplemented by reference TRBV5-4 and TRBJ2-7, the full variable domain reads ETGVTQSPTHLIKTRGQQVTLRCSSQSGHNTVSWYQQALGQGPQFIFQYYREEENGRGNFPPRFSGLQFPNYSSELNVNALELDDSALYLCASSTGTGGYEQYFGPGTRLTVT.